This TCR beta chain was sequenced for a study of early T cells in non-severe SARS-CoV-2 infection (dated by TCRdb to the early 2020s). Broadly, across the study: Because TCR sequencing was done on bulk RNA from unsorted whole blood, the alpha and beta chains could not be paired.

CDR1 SQVTM and CDR2 ANQGSEA were looked up in the germline V gene. V ends up 5 bases short and J 4 bases short, with an unmatched junction base count of 6. Reading from cysteine to phenylalanine, the CDR3 counts 13 amino acids. Only CDR3 DNA is held: 39 bases, read in frame from base 1. What the study reported, not specific to this receptor: VDJdb matching was skewed toward anti-spike CD8 responses and likely underestimated virus-specific expansions by missing private and CD4 specificities.

The study was a case-control design nested within a healthcare worker cohort in London, UK, with weekly nasopharyngeal swab PCR tests and blood sampling. Healthcare workers were enrolled in the week of the UK lockdown, from 23 to 31 March 2020, and were followed every week for up to roughly 16 weeks. There are a few counts of this clonotype. No cognate antigen has been identified for it. There are no base qualities to consult, and no much larger clone falls within one base. The protocol used for the library was 5' RACE. This sample was sequenced with a NextSeq 500. The TCR library protocol attached unique molecular identifiers to individual cDNA molecules to correct for sequencing error and PCR bias. Both TCR alpha and beta chains were sequenced, and tight co-correlation was observed between alpha and beta sequence abundances in each sample. Under the source paper's analysis protocol: V gene, J gene and CDR3 annotation of TCR sequences was performed with Decombinator V4. Expanded TCRs were defined as changing significantly between any two time points under a Poisson model with p below 0.0001. Abundances of TCRs were expressed as counts per million after normalisation to the total number of TCRs sequenced in each sample. TRAV1-2 paired with TRAJ12, TRAJ20 or TRAJ33 defined MAIT TCRs, while TRAV10 paired with TRAJ18 defined iNKT TCRs. VDJdb, accessed on 1 November 2021, was searched for TCRs annotated for CMV, EBV and SARS-CoV-2, and TCRs annotated for more than one antigen were excluded. TCRdb applied fastp at Q25 and MiXCR to the public reads, then kept only in-frame beta chains. Each entry is one CDR3 protein sequence, shown with its most common DNA and genes. V and J calls and clone size were set by TCRdb, not the authors. The sample profile shows about 110,000 distinct CDR3 sequences; about 12% of them were found once. Around 4% of the sample is held by the ten biggest clonotypes.

The source of this sequence is an adult who was a healthcare worker with PCR-confirmed SARS-CoV-2 infection or an uninfected control (not recorded which). Sequencing used whole blood, obtained at baseline. Recombination linked TRBV29-1 to TRBJ2-3; 7 central nucleotides agree with TRBD2. CDR3 loop: CSVRREIPDTQYF. The nucleotide sequence is TGCAGCGTTCGGCGGGAGATACCAGATACGCAGTATTTT.